This T cell receptor beta chain stems from a study of early stage breast cancer tumors (dated by TCRdb to about 2017). In the study overall: Of the 15 to 20 invasive breast tumors, some twelve were found to be estrogen receptor-positive, progesterone receptor-positive and HER2-negative. Of the roughly twelve ER+/PR+/HER2- tumors, eight were classified as invasive ductal carcinomas and four as invasive lobular carcinomas. The average read coverage per sample was around 10-fold. The samples as a whole yielded approximately 3,000,000 detected templates, corresponding to 850,000 to 1,400,000 unique clonotypes.

This clone is medium-sized (0.01 to 0.1%) in its sample. Its antigen has not been determined. Base qualities were left out, and no much larger clone turns up one base away. Taken from about 1.9-4.1 cm away from the tumor, the adjacent normal breast tissue was rinsed with PBS and kept in prechilled RNAlater. Because of high lipid content and low cell density, roughly 90-320 mg of normal breast tissue was often needed to obtain sufficient DNA. The study profiled bulk TCR beta-chain repertoires in matched peripheral blood, tumor and adjacent normal breast tissue taken from over 15 patients with early-stage breast cancer. Genomic DNA was extracted with the Qiagen AllPrep DNA/RNA Mini kit. The study at large found these results: Enriched TCRB sequences shared across patients were found to be mostly commonly generated sequences that were unlikely to play an important role in the tumor microenvironment. Sequencing bulk genomic DNA from unsorted cells could not capture chain pairing or functional markers like CD4, CD8 and FOXP3. Compared with adjacent normal breast tissue, tumors had about 2.5-fold higher T cell density and higher clonality. The small cohort size prevented analysis by tumor subtype. Repertoires from blood and normal breast were more alike than repertoires from blood and tumor, and in about 90% of the 16 patients, comparing each tissue with blood separated tumor from normal.

Each sample was amplified as two independent genomic DNA replicates: approximately 450 ng for blood and approximately 1.5 ug for tumor or normal breast. Following the manufacturer's instructions, the ImmunoSeq Intro kit was used to carry out TCRB sequencing on genomic DNA. Multiplex PCR ran 30 to 40 cycles with proprietary primers and spike-in control sequences for absolute quantification. Single-end 150-bp reads were used to sequence an 87-bp fragment spanning the CDR3 and the flanking V and J genes. Each lane of an Illumina MiSeq running version 3.0 chemistry carried seven multiplexed samples, with two replicates apiece. As for the original processing: Raw data were processed with the vendor's proprietary pipeline, and both replicates were merged into a single result per sample. Productive rearrangements sharing the V-gene family, CDR3 amino acid sequence and J-gene segment were defined as clonotypes. Clonality was calculated as 1 minus the normalized Shannon entropy (Pielou evenness) of TCRB abundances. To estimate T cell density, the total number of templates was divided by the number of input cells, which was inferred from the amount of DNA input. Total repertoire diversity and clonality were estimated with Recon using default parameters. A clonotype was considered tumor-enriched if its abundance in tumor exceeded 0.1% and was at least 32-fold higher than its abundance in normal breast. Held by TCRdb, this immuneACCESS table contains in-frame sequences only and omits some clones. Under half of the omission traces to an unresolved V gene where checked; the cause of the rest is unknown. Clone size and the V and J calls come from that table; the DNA yielded D and trimming. The sample table shows 5,500 to 7,000 clones, and around 73% are seen once. Of the sample, around a tenth falls within the top ten clones.

The sample taken for sequencing was normal breast tissue next to the tumor. The sequence was collected from a person in their 40s with breast cancer.

The bases are TGTGCCAGCAGCTTTAGCGGGGAGACCTACGAGCAGTACTTC. Its translation reads: CASSFSGETYEQYF. The chain couples TRBV11-2 to TRBJ2-7, and TRBD2 matches 8 of the central bases. The CDR3 covers 14 residues, taking in both the cysteine and the phenylalanine. The sequence is cut down to CDR3 DNA, 42 bases in frame from base 1. The germline V and J ends show losses of 3 bases and 2 bases respectively, and no gene match explains 3 bases of the junction. Sequences SGHAT (CDR1) and FQNNGV (CDR2) are obtained from the germline V gene. Supplemented by the reference TRBV11-2 and TRBJ2-7 proteins around the CDR3, the complete variable domain is EAGVAQSPRYKIIEKRQSVAFWCNPISGHATLYWYQQILGQGPKLLIQFQNNGVVDDSQLPKDRFSAERLKGVDSTLKIQPAKLEDSAVYLCASSFSGETYEQYFGPGTRLTVT.